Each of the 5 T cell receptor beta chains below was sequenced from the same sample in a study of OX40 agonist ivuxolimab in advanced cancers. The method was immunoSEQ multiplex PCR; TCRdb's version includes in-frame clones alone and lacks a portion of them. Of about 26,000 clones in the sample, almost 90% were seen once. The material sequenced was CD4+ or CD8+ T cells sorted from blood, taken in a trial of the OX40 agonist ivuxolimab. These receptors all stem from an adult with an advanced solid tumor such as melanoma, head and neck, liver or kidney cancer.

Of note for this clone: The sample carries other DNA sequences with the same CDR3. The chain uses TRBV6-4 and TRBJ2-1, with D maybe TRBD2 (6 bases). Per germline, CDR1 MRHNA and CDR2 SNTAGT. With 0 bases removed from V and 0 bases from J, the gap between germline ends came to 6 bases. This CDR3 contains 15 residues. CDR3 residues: CASSDSSGSYNEQFF. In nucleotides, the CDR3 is TGTGCCAGCAGTGACTCTAGCGGCTCCTACAATGAGCAGTTCTTC.

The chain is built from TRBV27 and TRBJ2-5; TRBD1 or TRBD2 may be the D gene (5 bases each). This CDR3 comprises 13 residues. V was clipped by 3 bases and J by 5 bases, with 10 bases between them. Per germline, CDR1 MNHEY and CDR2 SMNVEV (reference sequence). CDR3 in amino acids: CASSFGTPETQYF. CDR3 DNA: TGTGCCAGCAGTTTCGGGACCCCCGAGACCCAGTACTTC.

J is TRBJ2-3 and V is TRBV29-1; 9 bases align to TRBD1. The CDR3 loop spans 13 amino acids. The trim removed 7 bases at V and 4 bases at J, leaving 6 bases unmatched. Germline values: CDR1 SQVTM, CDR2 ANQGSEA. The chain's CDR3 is CSANRGHPDTQYF. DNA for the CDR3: TGCAGCGCGAACAGGGGGCATCCAGATACGCAGTATTTT.

The CDR3 is CASSPTSTYHEQYF. The CDR3 DNA reads as TGTGCCAGCAGCCCCACATCTACCTACCACGAGCAGTACTTC. The gene calls are TRBV11-2 and TRBJ2-7; D not certain. Germline lookup yields CDR1 SGHAT and CDR2 FQNNGV. This CDR3 is built from 14 residues. The V gene lost 5 bases and the J gene lost 5 bases, with 16 bases spanning the gap. The full variable domain, its missing parts supplied by reference TRBV11-2 and TRBJ2-7, is EAGVAQSPRYKIIEKRQSVAFWCNPISGHATLYWYQQILGQGPKLLIQFQNNGVVDDSQLPKDRFSAERLKGVDSTLKIQPAKLEDSAVYLCASSPTSTYHEQYFGPGTRLTVT.

The DNA of the CDR3 is TGCGCCAGCAGCCTCAACCCGGGGCGGCAAGAGACCCAGTACTTC. Its translation is CASSLNPGRQETQYF. The V call is TRBV4-1, the J call TRBJ2-5, with D perhaps TRBD1 or TRBD2 (5 bases each). The CDR3 sequence is 15 residues long. Germline V gives CDR1 MGHRA, CDR2 YSYEKL. The V gene lost 4 bases and the J gene lost 2 bases, with 14 bases spanning the gap.